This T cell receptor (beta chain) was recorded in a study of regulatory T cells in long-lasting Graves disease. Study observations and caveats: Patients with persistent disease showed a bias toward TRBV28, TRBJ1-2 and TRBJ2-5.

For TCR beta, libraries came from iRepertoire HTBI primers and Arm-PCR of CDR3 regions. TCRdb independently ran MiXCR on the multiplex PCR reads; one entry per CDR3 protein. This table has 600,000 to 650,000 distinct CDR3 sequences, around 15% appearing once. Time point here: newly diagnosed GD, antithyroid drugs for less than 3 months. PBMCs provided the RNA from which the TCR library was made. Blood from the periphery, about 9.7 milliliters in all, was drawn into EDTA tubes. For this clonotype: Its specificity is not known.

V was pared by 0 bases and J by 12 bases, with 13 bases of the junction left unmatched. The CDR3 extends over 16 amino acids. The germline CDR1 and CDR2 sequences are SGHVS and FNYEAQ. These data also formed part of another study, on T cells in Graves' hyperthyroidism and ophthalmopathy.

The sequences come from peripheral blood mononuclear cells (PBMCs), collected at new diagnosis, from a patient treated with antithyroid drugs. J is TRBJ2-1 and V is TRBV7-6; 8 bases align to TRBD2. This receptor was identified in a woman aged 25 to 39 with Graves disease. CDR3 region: CASSLAASGGFRAQFF. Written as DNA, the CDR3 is TGTGCCAGCAGCTTAGCAGCTTCGGGAGGGTTCAGGGCGCAGTTCTTC.